This is a list of T cell receptor beta chains from one sample in a study of OX40 agonist ivuxolimab in advanced cancers. Produced via immunoSEQ multiplex PCR; TCRdb's table is partial and in-frame only. The repertoire holds 91,000 or so clones, approximately 94% seen once, with 0.15% to 0.2% in the top ten. The material sequenced was CD4+ or CD8+ T cells sorted from blood, taken in a trial of the OX40 agonist ivuxolimab. These receptors originate from an adult with an advanced solid tumor such as melanoma, head and neck, liver or kidney cancer. CDR3s include the opening cysteine and the closing phenylalanine or tryptophan. The order of the fields is J gene, clone size, D gene, V gene, CDR3 protein, CDR3 DNA. The D gene is left open where the match is weak. Clone size is not always given. Where it is, it says once, few, many or a class for expanded clones.

TRBJ2-7	NA	TRBD2	TRBV6-5	CASSYGTSGHYEQYF	TGTGCCAGCAGTTACGGGACTAGCGGTCACTACGAGCAGTACTTC
TRBJ2-3	NA	NA	TRBV9	CASSVDGAGDTQYF	TGTGCCAGCAGCGTAGACGGGGCCGGAGATACGCAGTATTTT
TRBJ2-5	NA	NA	TRBV7-9	CASSLGTIQETQYF	TGTGCCAGCAGCTTGGGGACAATACAAGAGACCCAGTACTTC
TRBJ1-4	NA	TRBD1	TRBV4-2	CASSQGDRGLTNEKLFF	TGTGCCAGCAGCCAAGGGGACAGGGGGCTAACTAATGAAAAACTGTTTTTT
TRBJ1-1	NA	NA	TRBV5-6	CASSPDTVPGTEAFF	TGTGCCAGCAGCCCAGATACAGTGCCCGGGACTGAAGCTTTCTTT
TRBJ2-5	NA	TRBD1	TRBV11-3	CASSGRTGGQETQYF	TGTGCCAGCAGCGGTCGGACAGGCGGTCAAGAGACCCAGTACTTC
TRBJ2-7	NA	TRBD1	TRBV6-6	CASSQDRGRYEQYF	TGTGCCAGCAGCCAGGACAGGGGACGATACGAGCAGTACTTC
TRBJ2-5	NA	NA	TRBV7-6	CASSFRDLGKETQYF	TGTGCCAGCAGCTTCCGGGACCTGGGGAAAGAGACCCAGTACTTC
TRBJ1-6	NA	NA	TRBV30	CAWSERTVSFNSPLHF	TGTGCCTGGAGTGAAAGGACAGTATCGTTTAATTCACCCCTCCACTTT
TRBJ1-6	NA	NA	TRBV5-1	CASSLAAWAGDSPLHF	TGCGCCAGCAGCTTGGCCGCTTGGGCAGGGGATTCACCCCTCCACTTT
TRBJ2-7	NA	TRBD1	TRBV19	CASSRQGFEQYF	TGTGCCAGTAGTCGACAGGGGTTCGAGCAGTACTTC
TRBJ1-5	NA	NA	TRBV18	CASSPPQLNQPQHF	TGTGCCAGCTCACCACCCCAGCTCAATCAGCCCCAGCATTTT
TRBJ2-5	NA	TRBD2	TRBV7-9	CASSAVHGGETQYF	TGTGCCAGCAGCGCCGTCCACGGGGGGGAGACCCAGTACTTC
TRBJ2-3	NA	NA	TRBV20-1	CSGLGTDTQYF	TGCAGTGGTCTGGGCACAGATACGCAGTATTTT
TRBJ2-7	once	NA	TRBV9	CASSVGHYSYEQYF	TGTGCCAGCAGCGTAGGACATTACTCCTACGAGCAGTACTTC
TRBJ2-7	NA	TRBD1	TRBV27	CASSLPRRTGGTYEQYF	TGTGCCAGCAGTTTACCACGACGGACAGGGGGCACCTACGAGCAGTACTTC
TRBJ1-5	NA	NA	TRBV19	CASSIGLSGGQPQHF	TGTGCCAGTAGTATAGGTCTTTCTGGGGGTCAGCCCCAGCATTTT
TRBJ2-7	NA	NA	TRBV11-1	CASIQSPWDGTYEQYF	TGTGCCAGCATCCAAAGTCCCTGGGACGGCACCTACGAGCAGTACTTC
TRBJ1-3	NA	TRBD1	TRBV11-2	CASSPGGSSGNTIYF	TGTGCCAGCAGTCCAGGGGGCAGTTCTGGAAACACCATATATTTT
TRBJ1-2	NA	NA	TRBV15	CATSRDRTAPGYTF	TGTGCCACCAGCAGAGATCGGACAGCTCCTGGCTACACCTTC
TRBJ1-3	NA	NA	TRBV11-3	CASQGSGNTIYF	TGTGCCAGTCAGGGTTCTGGAAACACCATATATTTT
TRBJ2-5	NA	NA	TRBV28	CASSSNAETQYF	TGTGCCAGCAGCTCTAACGCAGAGACCCAGTACTTC
TRBJ2-5	NA	TRBD1	TRBV28	CASSSTGEGETQYF	TGTGCCAGCAGTTCGACAGGGGAAGGAGAGACCCAGTACTTC
TRBJ2-7	NA	TRBD1	TRBV7-6	CASRFEGANEQYF	TGTGCCAGCAGGTTTGAGGGGGCCAACGAGCAGTACTTC
TRBJ2-5	NA	NA	TRBV9	CASSVGHQETQYF	TGTGCCAGCAGCGTAGGACACCAAGAGACCCAGTACTTC
TRBJ1-4	NA	NA	TRBV18	CASSPGQNEKLFF	TGTGCCAGCTCACCAGGACAGAATGAAAAACTGTTTTTT
TRBJ2-3	NA	NA	TRBV11-3	CASSFYGTDTQYF	TGTGCCAGCAGCTTCTACGGCACAGATACGCAGTATTTT
TRBJ1-3	NA	TRBD1	TRBV11-2	CASSDRAGNTIYF	TGTGCCAGCTCCGACAGGGCTGGAAACACCATATATTTT
TRBJ2-1	NA	TRBD1	TRBV7-2	CASSFGTGYNEQFF	TGTGCCAGCAGCTTCGGGACAGGATACAATGAGCAGTTCTTC
TRBJ2-7	NA	TRBD2	TRBV28	CASSAGTSGTSYEQYF	TGTGCCAGCAGTGCCGGGACTAGCGGTACCTCCTACGAGCAGTACTTC
TRBJ1-2	NA	NA	TRBV5-1	CASSLQSPPAEYGYTF	TGCGCCAGCAGCTTACAAAGCCCACCTGCGGAGTATGGCTACACCTTC
TRBJ2-7	NA	NA	TRBV6-5	CASSYSSGGYEQYF	TGTGCCAGCAGTTACTCTTCCGGAGGCTACGAGCAGTACTTC
TRBJ1-4	NA	TRBD1	TRBV9	CASSAGQANEKLFF	TGTGCCAGCAGCGCGGGACAGGCTAATGAAAAACTGTTTTTT
TRBJ2-4	NA	TRBD2	TRBV6-5	CASSPGGIAKNIQYF	TGTGCCAGCAGCCCGGGGGGGATAGCCAAAAACATTCAGTACTTC
TRBJ2-1	NA	NA	TRBV28	CASILAGAPQTPYNEQFF	TGTGCCAGCATCCTAGCCGGGGCACCTCAGACTCCTTACAATGAGCAGTTCTTC
TRBJ2-7	NA	NA	TRBV5-1	CASSPSDPLGPYEQYF	TGCGCCAGCAGCCCTAGCGATCCGTTGGGTCCCTACGAGCAGTACTTC
TRBJ2-3	NA	TRBD2	TRBV19	CASRPPAAGGWNTQYF	TGTGCCAGTAGGCCCCCGGCAGCGGGAGGGTGGAATACGCAGTATTTT
TRBJ1-2	NA	TRBD1	TRBV7-2	CASSRRQGETGYTF	TGTGCCAGCAGCCGGAGACAGGGAGAAACTGGCTACACCTTC
TRBJ2-3	NA	TRBD2	TRBV7-2	CASSISSGGSYTQYF	TGTGCCAGCAGCATCTCTAGCGGGGGCTCCTATACGCAGTATTTT
TRBJ2-2	NA	TRBD2	TRBV27	CASLGLRSGWAGELFF	TGTGCCAGCCTCGGCCTTCGTAGCGGGTGGGCCGGGGAGCTGTTTTTT
TRBJ2-7	NA	NA	TRBV9	CASSHDILSSYEQYF	TGTGCCAGCAGCCACGACATCCTATCCTCCTACGAGCAGTACTTC
TRBJ2-7	NA	TRBD2	TRBV7-9	CASSLNIQRESSYEQYF	TGTGCCAGCAGCTTAAACATCCAGCGGGAGAGCTCCTACGAGCAGTACTTC
TRBJ2-1	NA	NA	TRBV13	CASSFRTNTYNEQFF	TGTGCCAGCAGCTTTCGGACTAATACCTACAATGAGCAGTTCTTC
TRBJ2-4	NA	TRBD1	TRBV5-1	CASSPGTGENIQYF	TGCGCCAGCAGCCCCGGGACAGGGGAAAACATTCAGTACTTC
TRBJ1-1	NA	NA	TRBV6-5	CASSYETNTEAFF	TGTGCCAGCAGTTACGAAACGAACACTGAAGCTTTCTTT
TRBJ2-1	NA	NA	TRBV11-2	CASSKGTRRDYNEQFF	TGTGCCAGCAGCAAGGGGACACGGCGGGACTACAATGAGCAGTTCTTC
TRBJ1-2	NA	NA	TRBV5-1	CASNRGGNYGYTF	TGCGCCAGCAACCGGGGGGGTAACTATGGCTACACCTTC
TRBJ1-1	NA	NA	TRBV7-2	CASSLLIRAAEAFF	TGTGCCAGCAGCCTTCTCATCCGGGCAGCTGAAGCTTTCTTT
TRBJ1-6	NA	NA	TRBV19	CASNLRANSPLHF	TGTGCCAGTAATTTGAGGGCGAATTCACCCCTCCACTTT
TRBJ2-7	NA	NA	TRBV9	CASSPGWYEQYF	TGTGCCAGCAGCCCGGGATGGTACGAGCAGTACTTC
TRBJ2-2	NA	TRBD1	TRBV5-4	CASSAPGQKTGELFF	TGTGCCAGCAGCGCGCCGGGACAGAAGACCGGGGAGCTGTTTTTT
TRBJ1-2	once	NA	TRBV30	CAWGGTFASYYGYTF	TGTGCCTGGGGGGGGACATTCGCATCCTACTATGGCTACACCTTC
TRBJ2-2	NA	TRBD2	TRBV19	CASSIPGLAGATGELFF	TGTGCCAGTAGTATCCCGGGACTAGCGGGGGCCACCGGGGAGCTGTTTTTT